This TCR beta chain originates from a study of regulatory and conventional T cells in RAG deficiency. This CDR3 region has 15 residues. Per the germline V gene, CDR1 is MNHEY and CDR2 is SVGAGI. Losses at the gene ends were 6 bases for V and 2 bases for J; bases not matched to a gene: 8. Genomic DNA came from blood conventional CD4+ T cells gated CD25-low CD127-high. The method was immunoSEQ multiplex PCR; TCRdb's version includes in-frame clones alone and lacks a portion of them. Found here are 45,000 or so clones, around 89% of them singletons; the top ten hold approximately 0.51%. The same specimen was also included in a second study, on regulatory T cells. This second report adds: The primer mix had 52 TRBV and 13 TRBJ primers.

The chain employs TRBV6-5 and TRBJ2-3; 7 bases agree with TRBD1. Sequenced: CD4+ effector T cells sorted from blood. This receptor was obtained from a human donor in good health. In DNA form, the CDR3 reads TGTGCCAGCAGGGAACTTGGACAGGTCACAGATACGCAGTATTTT. As protein: CASRELGQVTDTQYF.